This TCR beta chain appears in the sequencing data of a study of cytomegalovirus exposure and HLA in healthy donors. Regarding the study as a whole: Specificity of a few CMV-associated chains for CMV antigens was verified in vitro. The authors listed 150 to 200 TCR beta chains as cytomegalovirus-associated.

This CDR3 is 15 amino acids long. V lost 0 bases and J 2 bases, leaving 10 bases between the germline ends. CDR1 and CDR2 from the germline V gene are SGHDT and YYEEEE. In the PCR, 60 Vbeta and 13 Jbeta primers were used. Generated by immunoSEQ multiplex PCR, the TCRdb table keeps only in-frame clones and is missing some. Among approximately 180,000 clones listed, about 80% were seen once. A word on this clone: Its antigen is not identified.

This TCR was recovered from a woman aged 40 to 55 in good health and CMV-seronegative. The material sequenced was PBMCs. The V call is TRBV5-6, the J call TRBJ2-3; no reliable D call. In nucleotides, the CDR3 is TGTGCCAGCAGCTTGGCACCTTCAGACACAGATACGCAGTATTTT. This encodes CASSLAPSDTDTQYF.